These 13 T cell receptor beta chains share one sample of origin, sequenced in a study of cytomegalovirus exposure and HLA in healthy donors. PCR primers comprised 60 Vbeta and 13 Jbeta primers. TCRdb's copy holds only in-frame clones and misses some; the assay was immunoSEQ multiplex PCR. The sample consists of some 94,000 clones, around 70% of them appearing once. Material for sequencing was PBMCs. Receptors were obtained from a man aged 50-59 years in good health and CMV-seronegative.

The rearrangement uses TRBV2 and TRBJ1-5; perhaps TRBD1 as D (6 bases). Trimming took off 6 bases at V and 7 bases at J, with 13 bases between the two ends. This CDR3 region has 13 residues. In germline, CDR1 is SNHLY, CDR2 FYNNEI. CDR3 sequence: CASRRGSGQPQHF. CDR3 sequence (DNA): TGTGCCAGCAGGAGGGGGTCTGGGCAGCCCCAGCATTTT.

The genes are TRBV5-1 and TRBJ1-3, with 7 bases aligning to TRBD1. The germline CDR1 and CDR2 sequences are SGHRS and YFSETQ. The CDR3 is 18 amino acids. Trimming at V came to 0 bases and at J to 0 bases, leaving 9 bases not matched to a gene. The chain's CDR3 is CASSLVGTATSSGNTIYF. CDR3 sequence (DNA): TGCGCCAGCAGCTTGGTGGGGACAGCGACAAGCTCTGGAAACACCATATATTTT.

This rearrangement joins TRBV7-2 to TRBJ2-1, with a weak D call TRBD1 (5 bases). The CDR3 has 15 amino acids. V shed 1 base and J shed 4 bases, with 11 bases lying between them. CDR1 and CDR2 from the germline V gene are SGHTA and FQGNSA. This CDR3 is CASSLVGAVYNEQFF. The CDR3 nucleotides are TGTGCCAGCAGCTTAGTAGGGGCAGTTTACAATGAGCAGTTCTTC.

This clone was detected a few times. The V and J genes are TRBV29-1 and TRBJ1-2; D gene ambiguous. V gave up 8 bases and J gave up 6 bases, with 13 bases separating them. CDR3 size: 11 residues. From germline, CDR1 is SQVTM and CDR2 ANQGSEA. This CDR3 reads CSKRDADGYTF. For the CDR3, the DNA is TGCAGCAAACGGGATGCAGATGGCTACACCTTC.

The J gene is TRBJ2-5, the V gene TRBV7-8, with 9 nucleotides matching TRBD1. The CDR3 covers 16 residues. Germline V gene sequence: CDR1 SGHVS, CDR2 FQNEAQ. Unmatched junction bases numbered 5, after V lost 0 bases and J lost 3 bases. In nucleotides, the CDR3 is TGTGCCAGCAGCTTAGCGCGGGGACAGGGAAAAGAGACCCAGTACTTC. Residues: CASSLARGQGKETQYF.

This sequence joins TRBV5-4 and TRBJ2-1; 11 nucleotides align to TRBD2. With 0 bases clipped from V and 5 bases from J, the junction kept 4 bases outside the gene matches. This CDR3 contains 16 residues. The V gene's germline CDR1 is SGHNT and CDR2 YYREEE (reference sequence). The CDR3 region is CASSLGLAGYHNEQFF. The CDR3, as DNA: TGTGCCAGCAGCTTGGGACTAGCGGGATACCACAATGAGCAGTTCTTC.

This sequence joins TRBV14 and TRBJ1-3; D remains unclear. The V gene's germline CDR1 is SGHDN and CDR2 FVKESK. The ends were cut back, 2 bases at V and 0 bases at J, with 5 bases in the middle. The CDR3 runs 14 residues. The CDR3 DNA follows: TGTGCCAGCAGCCAACTGTACTCTGGAAACACCATATATTTT. It is translated as CASSQLYSGNTIYF.

The gene calls are TRBV2 and TRBJ1-4; D unresolved. Per the germline V gene, CDR1 is SNHLY and CDR2 is FYNNEI. V dropped 4 bases and J dropped 8 bases, with 11 bases sitting between them. This CDR3 comprises 13 residues. CDR3 coding DNA: TGTGCCAGCAGTGCCCGGGAGAGAGAAAAACTGTTTTTT. It specifies CASSAREREKLFF.

This clone was seen a handful of times. V and J are TRBV7-2 and TRBJ2-1, with TRBD2 matching over 9 bases. The CDR3 consists of 17 residues. The ends lost 7 bases at V and 2 bases at J; junction bases unmatched: 12. The germline V gene has CDR1 SGHTA and CDR2 FQGNSA. This CDR3 is CASTSRAASGAYNEQFF. The CDR3 bases are TGTGCCAGCACCTCACGGGCGGCTAGCGGGGCCTACAATGAGCAGTTCTTC.

The chain combines TRBV2 with TRBJ1-2, with D hard to call. Trimming removed 1 base at V and 2 bases at J, with 11 bases between. The germline V gene encodes CDR1 SNHLY and CDR2 FYNNEI. The CDR3 loop spans 15 amino acids. CDR3 sequence reads: CASSEGRPGNYGYTF. The CDR3 DNA follows: TGTGCCAGCAGTGAAGGGAGACCGGGGAACTATGGCTACACCTTC.

The gene calls are TRBV4-1 and TRBJ1-1; D gene unclear. Germline CDR1 reads MGHRA; CDR2 reads YSYEKL. The CDR3 sequence is 13 residues long. Trimming cost V 3 bases and J 3 bases, with 8 bases left between them. CDR3 coding DNA: TGCGCCAGCAGCCAGCGGCGGGACACTGAAGCTTTCTTT. Protein sequence: CASSQRRDTEAFF.

CDR3 amino acids: CASSYGARVYGYTF. For the CDR3, the DNA is TGTGCCAGCAGTTACGGAGCCAGGGTCTATGGCTACACCTTC. The chain uses TRBV6-5 and TRBJ1-2, with a weak D call TRBD1 (5 bases). The CDR3 covers 14 residues. V lost 2 bases and J 4 bases, leaving 11 bases between the germline ends. Germline V CDR1 and CDR2: MNHEY, SVGAGI.

The chain uses TRBV2 and TRBJ2-7, with 7 bases identical to TRBD2. After removal of 6 bases from V and 6 bases from J, the junction contained 8 bases not matched to a gene. This CDR3 is 13 amino acids long. Germline V gives CDR1 SNHLY, CDR2 FYNNEI. The CDR3 sequence is CASSGLGGSEQYF. CDR3 nucleotides: TGTGCCAGCAGCGGACTAGGCGGGTCCGAGCAGTACTTC. Complete variable domain (other parts from reference TRBV2 and TRBJ2-7): EPEVTQTPSHQVTQMGQEVILRCVPISNHLYFYWYRQILGQKVEFLVSFYNNEISEKSEIFDDQFSVERPDGSNFTLKIRSTKLEDSAMYFCASSGLGGSEQYFGPGTRLTVT.